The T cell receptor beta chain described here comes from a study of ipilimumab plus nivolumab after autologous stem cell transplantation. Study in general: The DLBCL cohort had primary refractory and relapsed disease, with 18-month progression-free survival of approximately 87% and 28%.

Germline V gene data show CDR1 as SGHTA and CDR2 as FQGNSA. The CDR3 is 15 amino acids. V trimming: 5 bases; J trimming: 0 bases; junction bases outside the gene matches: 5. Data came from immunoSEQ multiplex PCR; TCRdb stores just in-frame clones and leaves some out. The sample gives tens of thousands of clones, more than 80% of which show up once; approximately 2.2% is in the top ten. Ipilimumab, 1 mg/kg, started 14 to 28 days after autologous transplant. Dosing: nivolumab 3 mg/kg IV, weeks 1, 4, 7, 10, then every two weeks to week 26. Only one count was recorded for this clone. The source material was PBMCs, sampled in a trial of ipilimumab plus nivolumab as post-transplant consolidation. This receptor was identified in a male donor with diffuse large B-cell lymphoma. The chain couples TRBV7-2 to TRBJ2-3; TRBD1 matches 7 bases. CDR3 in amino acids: CASSQGQTSTDTQYF. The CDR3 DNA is TGTGCCAGCAGCCAGGGACAGACTAGCACAGATACGCAGTATTTT.